A single sample is the source of the 17 T cell receptor beta chains below, sequenced in a study of glioma-infiltrating T cells after dendritic cell vaccination. The time point: after dendritic cell vaccination, including at tumor progression/relapse. Data came from immunoSEQ multiplex PCR; TCRdb stores just in-frame clones and leaves some out. The sample has some 91,000 clones; roughly four fifths are singletons. The sequencing here drew on blood, taken after dendritic cell vaccination. The receptors were gathered from a human donor with glioblastoma.

The chain has TRBV6-1 and TRBJ1-2, with D perhaps matching TRBD1 (6 bases). The germline gives CDR1 MNHNS, CDR2 SASEGT. Trimming stripped 1 base from V and 7 bases from J, with 13 bases between. The CDR3 runs to 14 residues. CDR3 DNA: TGTGCCAGCAGTGAAGGGAAGGTCAGGGGTGGCTACACCTTC. This sequence encodes CASSEGKVRGGYTF.

Only a few counts were recorded for this clone. This chain joins TRBV6-6 and TRBJ2-7, with D perhaps TRBD1 (5 bases). Deletions cut 5 bases from V and 8 bases from J, with 16 bases between. Germline V CDR1 and CDR2: MNHNY, SVGAGI (reference sequence). This CDR3 comprises 13 residues. The CDR3: CASSREQVQQQYF. The CDR3, as DNA: TGTGCCAGCAGTAGAGAACAGGTACAACAGCAGTACTTC.

This clone was recorded once. This sequence joins TRBV11-2 and TRBJ2-1; 9 positions match TRBD1. V lost 5 bases, J lost 3 bases, and 5 bases stayed unmatched. Germline-derived CDR1 and CDR2 are SGHAT and FQNNGV. This CDR3 spans 15 amino acids. The CDR3 protein is CASSQGTGFYNEQFF. For the CDR3, the DNA is TGTGCCAGCAGCCAAGGGACAGGGTTCTACAATGAGCAGTTCTTC.

For this clone: One junction end disagrees with the germline gene, perhaps due to a read error. The rearrangement uses TRBV2 and TRBJ2-1, with 8 bases identical to TRBD1. Germline values: CDR1 SNHLY, CDR2 FYNNEI. The CDR3 is 11 residues long. The DNA of the CDR3 is TGTGCCAGCAGTGGCCAGGGGGCAAGGGTCTTC. It is translated as CASSGQGARVF.

The chain employs TRBV30 and TRBJ2-5; possible D gene TRBD2, 7 bases. This CDR3 has 14 residues. The V and J ends lost 1 base and 1 base respectively, with 10 bases between them. Germline values: CDR1 GTSNPN, CDR2 SVGIG (reference sequence). The CDR3, as DNA: TGTGCCTGGAGTGGAGGGGGGGCCCAAGAGACCCAGTACTTC. This gives the protein CAWSGGGAQETQYF.

The chain has TRBV11-2 and TRBJ2-1, with 10 bases lining up with TRBD2. The J segment lost 9 bases and the V segment lost 5 bases, leaving 7 bases of the junction unmatched. The length of the CDR3 is 14 residues. In germline, CDR1 is SGHAT, CDR2 FQNNGV. CDR3 DNA sequence: TGTGCCAGCAGCGCCCGGACTAGCGGAGGTGAGCAGTTCTTC. As protein: CASSARTSGGEQFF.

The chain uses TRBV30 and TRBJ2-2, with TRBD1 identical over 8 bases. Germline assignment: CDR1 GTSNPN and CDR2 SVGIG (reference sequence). The V and J ends lost 3 bases and 7 bases, in that order; junction bases with no gene match: 7. The CDR3 spans 14 residues. The CDR3 DNA reads as TGTGCCTGGAGACGCCAGGGGGCTGGCGGGGAGCTGTTTTTT. Protein product: CAWRRQGAGGELFF.

The chain carries TRBV4-1 and TRBJ1-1; 9 nucleotides agree with TRBD1. There are 15 residues in the CDR3. The V gene end was trimmed by 4 bases and the J gene end by 1 base; junction bases not matched to a gene: 4. In germline, CDR1 is MGHRA, CDR2 YSYEKL. Written as DNA, the CDR3 is TGCGCCAGCAGCCCTCAGACAGGGGGGAACACTGAAGCTTTCTTT. As protein: CASSPQTGGNTEAFF.

This rearrangement joins TRBV19 to TRBJ2-5; D is perhaps TRBD1 (6 bases). The length of the CDR3 is 15 residues. Looked up from germline, CDR1 is LNHDA and CDR2 is SQIVND (reference sequence). V was pared by 1 base and J by 2 bases, with 11 bases between. CDR3 protein: CASSIGRTGQETQYF. As DNA, the CDR3 is TGTGCCAGTAGTATAGGTCGTACAGGGCAAGAGACCCAGTACTTC. The whole variable domain, filled in from reference TRBV19 and TRBJ2-5, reads DGGITQSPKYLFRKEGQNVTLSCEQNLNHDAMYWYRQDPGQGLRLIYYSQIVNDFQKGDIAEGYSVSREKKESFPLTVTSAQKNPTAFYLCASSIGRTGQETQYFGPGTRLLVL.

This rearrangement joins TRBV5-1 to TRBJ2-2; 8 bases line up with TRBD2. Germline CDR1 reads SGHRS; CDR2 reads YFSETQ. The junction had 7 bases not matched to a gene; V was cut back by 0 bases and J by 6 bases. This CDR3 spans 16 amino acids. CDR3 coding DNA: TGCGCCAGCAGCTTGGCCGCCGGGACTAGTTCCGGGGAGCTGTTTTTT. Its protein product is CASSLAAGTSSGELFF.

The V gene is TRBV6-5, the J gene TRBJ2-1; no definite D call. V was shortened by 4 bases and J by 0 bases, with 7 bases between the two germline ends. CDR1 is MNHEY and CDR2 is SVGAGI in the germline V gene. The CDR3 is 14 amino acids. The CDR3 is CASSSMSSYNEQFF. CDR3 coding DNA: TGTGCCAGCAGTTCCATGAGCTCCTACAATGAGCAGTTCTTC.

This clone was observed a few times. The chain uses TRBV5-6 and TRBJ2-6; 7 positions match TRBD1. The V gene end was trimmed by 2 bases and the J gene end by 6 bases; junction bases not matched to a gene: 5. Germline V lookup: CDR1 SGHDT, CDR2 YYEEEE. The CDR3 totals 15 residues. The CDR3 sequence is CASSLEDRMANVLTF. CDR3 sequence (DNA): TGTGCCAGCAGCTTAGAGGACAGGATGGCCAACGTCCTGACTTTC.

The V and J genes are TRBV23-1 and TRBJ2-3, with 8 bases aligning to TRBD1. TRBV23-1 belongs to the ORF category, with a function that is uncertain. After removal of 4 bases from V and 1 base from J, the junction contained 4 bases not matched to a gene. CDR3 length equals 15 residues. For the CDR3, the DNA is TGCGCCAGCAGTCGTGGACAGGGCTGCACAGATACGCAGTATTTT. Its translation: CASSRGQGCTDTQYF.

The V call is TRBV5-6, the J call TRBJ1-1; a possible D gene is TRBD1 (6 bases). This CDR3 has 16 amino acids. V was clipped by 4 bases and J by 7 bases, with 23 bases between them. The germline CDR1 and CDR2 sequences are SGHDT and YYEEEE. CDR3 DNA: TGTGCCAGCAGCCCATTACGGGGGGGGGCTTCTATTGAAGCTTTCTTT. Protein product: CASSPLRGGASIEAFF.

The genes are TRBV7-2 and TRBJ2-5; tentative D call: TRBD2 (5 bases). The CDR3 sequence is 13 residues long. Trimming removed 2 bases from V and 4 bases from J, with 8 bases in between. Germline lookup yields CDR1 SGHTA and CDR2 FQGNSA. The CDR3 coding sequence is TGTGCCAGCAGCTTAACTAGATTAGAGACCCAGTACTTC. Its translation: CASSLTRLETQYF.

The V and J genes are TRBV7-9 and TRBJ2-7; D is perhaps TRBD1 (6 bases). The CDR3 is 14 amino acids. The germline V and J ends were trimmed by 4 bases and 3 bases, with 13 bases remaining between them. The germline CDR1 and CDR2 sequences are SEHNR and FQNEAQ (reference sequence). The CDR3 loop is CASSSTWDNYEQYF. CDR3 DNA sequence: TGTGCCAGCAGCTCCACCTGGGACAACTACGAGCAGTACTTC.

The chain recombines TRBV5-1 with TRBJ2-3; no clear D gene. With 2 bases removed from V and 1 base from J, the gap between germline ends came to 5 bases. This CDR3 is 13 amino acids long. Germline V gene data show CDR1 as SGHRS and CDR2 as YFSETQ. In nucleotides, the CDR3 is TGCGCCAGCAGCTTTACGGGCACAGATACGCAGTATTTT. The encoded protein is CASSFTGTDTQYF.